This TCR beta chain was captured in a study of CD8 T cells in ankylosing spondylitis. The V end was cut by 3 bases, the J end by 2 bases, with 21 bases between. The CDR3 contains 18 residues. Findings and limits, study-wide: A TCR beta motif of about eight highly homologous variants appeared characteristic of ankylosing spondylitis blood. The disease-linked clones had a CD8+ phenotype and low blood frequencies.

TCRdb re-derived calls from the 5' RACE reads in MiXCR, one entry per CDR3 protein. The sample has a few hundred thousand distinct CDR3 sequences; 18% are singletons. Regarding this clonotype: The antigen is unknown.

The sequenced sample consisted of blood, either unsorted or a sorted T cell fraction (not recorded which). The gene calls are TRBV12-3 or TRBV12-4 and TRBJ2-3; TRBD2 might be the D (6 bases). The source of this sequence is a male donor with ankylosing spondylitis or in good health (not recorded which). The CDR3 nucleotides read TGTGCCAGCAGTTTGGAGACAGTGGCGGGAAGACTCACAGATACGCAGTATTTT. Translation: CASSLETVAGRLTDTQYF.